The entry below gives a single T cell receptor (beta chain) sequence along with its context. No antigen is known for it. Using its own MiXCR run on the RACE reads, TCRdb lists one record per CDR3 protein. Of 100,000 to 150,000 distinct CDR3 sequences in the sample, about 11% are singletons; the top ten hold roughly 2.3%. This sample was included in a study of human T cells and chemical hapten exposure. Whole-study results and caveats: Unchanged with DPC sensitization were TCRs above 1 in 1000 frequency.

CDR3 length: 14 residues. V lost 0 bases and J lost 6; bases outside the gene matches: 6. Germline assignment: CDR1 SGHRS and CDR2 YFSETQ. The sample's time point: patch test 3, about 24 weeks after DPC sensitization. Treatment in this sample: therapeutic diphenylcyclopropenone sensitization with weekly scalp DPC. Total RNA extraction was carried out from unfractionated whole blood. The chain uses TRBV5-1 and TRBJ2-7; 7 nucleotides agree with TRBD2. The sequences come from whole blood, collected in connection with sensitization to the hapten diphenylcyclopropenone (DPC). The receptor comes from a woman between 50 and 59 years old with alopecia areata. Some clones in this sample may be carry-over from other donors' samples. The CDR3 coding sequence is TGCGCCAGCAGCTTGGCCAGCGGGGTAGGCGAGCAGTACTTC. The encoded protein is CASSLASGVGEQYF.